Shown below are 27 T cell receptor beta chains from a single sample sequenced in a study of radiation and T cells in renal cell carcinoma. Clones were read by immunoSEQ multiplex PCR, and TCRdb kept only the in-frame ones, dropping some. The data hold about 49,000 clones, with about 83% observed a single time. Described time point: baseline pretreatment blood. Treatment defined: 15 Gy SBRT to primary tumor, nephrectomy 4 weeks later. The source material was blood, sampled from a patient whose treatment included radiotherapy and nephrectomy. The receptors stem from a woman in her 70s with renal cell carcinoma.

This chain links TRBV5-1 with TRBJ1-2; TRBD1 aligns across 9 bases. The CDR3 spans 14 residues. Germline CDR1 is SGHRS and CDR2 is YFSETQ. J was trimmed by 2 bases and V by 4 bases; bases with no gene match: 3. CDR3 residues: CASSPGTGNYGYTF. The CDR3 region has the DNA TGCGCCAGCAGCCCGGGGACAGGGAACTATGGCTACACCTTC.

The chain uses TRBV10-3 and TRBJ2-3, with D perhaps TRBD2 (7 bases). V lost 2 bases and J 6 bases, leaving 15 bases between the germline ends. Per the germline V gene, CDR1 is ENHRY and CDR2 is SYGVKD. The CDR3 length is 15 residues. The CDR3 sequence is CAISEGAGRGDTQYF. The CDR3 DNA reads TGTGCCATCAGTGAGGGAGCGGGGAGGGGGGATACGCAGTATTTT.

The chain recombines TRBV27 with TRBJ2-7; possible D gene TRBD1, 5 bases. V lost 6 bases and J 3 bases, leaving 9 bases between the germline ends. Germline CDR1 and CDR2: MNHEY and SMNVEV (reference sequence). CDR3 length equals 12 residues. The CDR3 loop is CASRDNHYEQYF. CDR3 nucleotides: TGTGCCAGCAGGGACAACCACTACGAGCAGTACTTC.

The chain employs TRBV7-2 and TRBJ1-1, with TRBD1 identical over 7 bases. Germline V gene data show CDR1 as SGHTA and CDR2 as FQGNSA. The junction had 7 bases not matched to a gene; V was cut back by 5 bases and J by 1 base. The CDR3 is 15 amino acids. The CDR3 DNA reads as TGTGCCAGCAGCCCCGCGGGACAGTGGAACACTGAAGCTTTCTTT. Encoded protein: CASSPAGQWNTEAFF.

This chain joins TRBV6-5 and TRBJ1-5, with TRBD1 matching over 9 bases. Trimming at V came to 4 bases and at J to 7 bases, leaving 8 bases not matched to a gene. CDR1 is MNHEY and CDR2 is SVGAGI in the germline V gene. CDR3 size: 15 residues. The CDR3 here is CASSSTGTGSQPQHF. CDR3 coding DNA: TGTGCCAGCAGTTCGACCGGGACAGGGAGCCAGCCCCAGCATTTT.

CDR3 sequence: CASSDRGDTEAFF. In DNA form, the CDR3 reads TGTGCCAGCAGTGACAGGGGGGACACTGAAGCTTTCTTT. This chain joins TRBV6-6 and TRBJ1-1; 9 bases map to TRBD1. After removal of 5 bases from V and 3 bases from J, the junction contained 1 base not matched to a gene. The germline CDR1 and CDR2 sequences are MNHNY and SVGAGI (reference sequence). The CDR3 loop spans 13 amino acids.

CDR3 residues: CASSPGFGNEKLFF. Written as DNA, the CDR3 is TGTGCCAGCTCACCAGGGTTTGGGAATGAAAAACTGTTTTTT. The gene calls are TRBV18 and TRBJ1-4; D is uncertain. The V end lost 2 bases, the J end lost 5 bases, and 9 bases lay between the germline ends. The CDR3 has 14 residues. Germline CDR1 KGHSH, CDR2 LQKENI.

This chain uses TRBV5-1 with TRBJ2-3, with 7 nucleotides matching TRBD1. Germline V CDR1 and CDR2: SGHRS, YFSETQ. Unmatched junction bases numbered 4, after V lost 2 bases and J lost 4 bases. The CDR3 has 14 residues. CDR3 residues: CASSFGTEADTQYF. CDR3 DNA sequence: TGCGCCAGCAGCTTCGGGACAGAGGCAGATACGCAGTATTTT.

This chain uses TRBV2 with TRBJ2-5, with a weak D call TRBD2 (5 bases). Germline V gives CDR1 SNHLY, CDR2 FYNNEI. The V end was cut by 6 bases, the J end by 5 bases, with 19 bases between. The CDR3 spans 15 residues. CDR3 DNA: TGTGCCAGCAGGATCGCGGGCGGTCCGGGGGAGACCCAGTACTTC. Protein sequence: CASRIAGGPGETQYF. Complete variable domain (other parts from reference TRBV2 and TRBJ2-5): EPEVTQTPSHQVTQMGQEVILRCVPISNHLYFYWYRQILGQKVEFLVSFYNNEISEKSEIFDDQFSVERPDGSNFTLKIRSTKLEDSAMYFCASRIAGGPGETQYFGPGTRLLVL.

The sample holds a few counts of this clone. J is TRBJ2-7 and V is TRBV10-1, with 8 positions matching TRBD2. This CDR3 has 15 residues. V lost 2 bases to trimming and J lost 3 bases; unmatched junction nucleotides: 6. The germline V gene has CDR1 WNHNN and CDR2 SYGVQD (reference sequence). CDR3 DNA: TGCGCCAGCAGTGAGAATACGGGGGGGCACTACGAGCAGTACTTC. Its protein product is CASSENTGGHYEQYF.

This chain joins TRBV2 and TRBJ2-1; 7 bases map to TRBD2. Losses at the gene ends were 4 bases for V and 7 bases for J; bases not matched to a gene: 10. Germline CDR1 SNHLY, CDR2 FYNNEI. The CDR3 covers 15 residues. The CDR3 protein is CASSGGGRNVNEQFF. The CDR3 bases are TGTGCCAGCAGTGGGGGGGGACGGAACGTGAATGAGCAGTTCTTC.

The chain combines TRBV9 with TRBJ1-5; the match to TRBD1 covers 7 bases. Germline values: CDR1 SGDLS, CDR2 YYNGEE. V lost 3 bases and J lost 5; bases outside the gene matches: 5. This CDR3 contains 14 residues. The CDR3 region has the DNA TGTGCCAGCAGCGAGGGACAGTTCGATCAGCCCCAGCATTTT. It codes for CASSEGQFDQPQHF.

In its sample, this clone was seen once. V and J are TRBV27 and TRBJ2-3; D may be TRBD2 (6 bases). The CDR3 is 14 amino acids. Germline assignment: CDR1 MNHEY and CDR2 SMNVEV (reference sequence). V lost 6 bases and J lost 4, with 14 bases in between. CDR3 in amino acids: CASSKRPGADTQYF. CDR3 nucleotide sequence: TGTGCCAGCAGCAAACGCCCGGGAGCAGATACGCAGTATTTT.

With respect to this clone: Compared with germline, one end of the junction differs, possibly owing to a read error. This chain links TRBV19 with TRBJ2-7, with D perhaps being TRBD1 or TRBD2 (8 bases each). Germline CDR1 is LNHDA and CDR2 is SQIVND (reference sequence). The CDR3 has 16 amino acids. DNA of the CDR3: TGTGCCAGTAGTCCCGGGACAGGTGCTTCTACCGGGACTAGAACGTTC. Translating gives CASSPGTGASTGTRTF. Full variable domain (outside the CDR3, taken from reference TRBV19 and TRBJ2-7): DGGITQSPKYLFRKEGQNVTLSCEQNLNHDAMYWYRQDPGQGLRLIYYSQIVNDFQKGDIAEGYSVSREKKESFPLTVTSAQKNPTAFYLCASSPGTGASTGTRTFGPGTRLTVT.

This clone was picked up a small number of times. V and J are TRBV5-4 and TRBJ2-7; the match to TRBD1 covers 12 bases. CDR3 length: 15 amino acids. Germline CDR1 and CDR2: SGHNT and YYREEE (reference sequence). Trimming removed 5 bases from V and 5 bases from J; junction bases left unmatched: 8. In DNA, the CDR3 is TGTGCCAGCAGTCTGCCCGGGACAGGGGGCAACGAGCAGTACTTC. This encodes CASSLPGTGGNEQYF.

The chain couples TRBV28 to TRBJ2-5, with D uncertain. V lost 8 bases, J lost 5 bases, and 18 bases lay in between. Germline values: CDR1 MDHEN, CDR2 SYDVKM. This CDR3 is 14 amino acids long. CDR3 sequence: CASQPVRVFETQYF. In DNA form, the CDR3 reads TGTGCCAGCCAACCCGTACGAGTCTTCGAGACCCAGTACTTC. The full variable domain, with the rest looked up from reference TRBV28 and TRBJ2-5, is DVKVTQSSRYLVKRTGEKVFLECVQDMDHENMFWYRQDPGLGLRLIYFSYDVKMKEKGDIPEGYSVSREKKERFSLILESASTNQTSMYLCASQPVRVFETQYFGPGTRLLVL.

This clone has more than one count but fewer than ten. The chain joins TRBV9 to TRBJ2-1; 9 nucleotides match TRBD2. Germline V gene sequence: CDR1 SGDLS, CDR2 YYNGEE. The CDR3 consists of 16 residues. Trimming at V came to 0 bases and at J to 8 bases, leaving 9 bases not matched to a gene. CDR3 amino acids: CASSVEGTRLADEQFF. The CDR3 region has the DNA TGTGCCAGCAGCGTAGAAGGGACCCGACTAGCGGATGAGCAGTTCTTC.

The chain carries TRBV5-6 and TRBJ2-3; 11 bases map to TRBD2. CDR3 length equals 16 residues. J lost 0 bases, V lost 3 bases, and 3 bases had no gene match. Germline lookup yields CDR1 SGHDT and CDR2 YYEEEE. The CDR3 bases are TGTGCCAGCAGCTCGACTAGCGGGGTGAGCACAGATACGCAGTATTTT. This encodes CASSSTSGVSTDTQYF.

This clone was counted only a few times. This chain uses TRBV4-1 with TRBJ1-4; TRBD1 is a possible D gene (6 bases). The V gene's germline CDR1 is MGHRA and CDR2 YSYEKL. V lost 0 bases and J 6 bases, leaving 14 bases between the germline ends. This CDR3 contains 16 residues. The chain's CDR3 is CASSQDIGGRHEKLFF. The CDR3 nucleotides read TGCGCCAGCAGCCAAGATATCGGGGGGCGACATGAAAAACTGTTTTTT.

In its sample, this clone was seen once. The gene calls are TRBV5-6 and TRBJ2-4, with 8 bases fitting TRBD1. Germline loops: CDR1 SGHDT, CDR2 YYEEEE. V lost 4 bases, J lost 1 base, and 4 bases stayed unmatched. The CDR3 extends over 15 amino acids. CDR3 coding DNA: TGTGCCAGCAGCCCGGGACAGGCGGCCAAAAACATTCAGTACTTC. Translation gives CASSPGQAAKNIQYF.

The chain couples TRBV4-1 to TRBJ2-3; weak D call: TRBD2 (5 bases). Trimming removed 4 bases at V and 2 bases at J, with 13 bases between. The CDR3 is 15 amino acids. Germline CDR1 and CDR2: MGHRA and YSYEKL. Written as DNA, the CDR3 is TGCGCCAGCAGCCTCGGGGTTGTATCCACAGATACGCAGTATTTT. Translation gives CASSLGVVSTDTQYF.

This clone counts as medium-sized. The chain links TRBV27 to TRBJ2-7; 7 nucleotides agree with TRBD1. The V segment lost 3 bases and the J segment 2 bases; nucleotides outside the gene matches: 1. Germline CDR1 and CDR2: MNHEY and SMNVEV (reference sequence). The CDR3 runs 13 residues. DNA for the CDR3: TGTGCCAGCAGTTTGGGACAGACCTACGAGCAGTACTTC. Its translation is CASSLGQTYEQYF.

This clone appeared a few times. V is TRBV10-1 and J is TRBJ2-1, with D maybe TRBD1 (6 bases). This CDR3 has 17 amino acids. Trimming left V 1 base short and J 3 bases short, with 16 bases between. The germline CDR1 and CDR2 sequences are WNHNN and SYGVQD (reference sequence). CDR3 DNA: TGCGCCAGCAGTGAGTTCGCTGGTGCAGGGGACTACAATGAGCAGTTCTTC. It codes for CASSEFAGAGDYNEQFF.

This chain joins TRBV27 and TRBJ2-3, with 8 bases lining up with TRBD1. Trimming cost V 5 bases and J 3 bases; bases outside gene matches: 7. The CDR3 extends over 15 amino acids. The V gene's germline CDR1 is MNHEY and CDR2 SMNVEV (reference sequence). DNA for the CDR3: TGTGCCAGCAGTCCCGGACAGGGAGTTACAGATACGCAGTATTTT. It encodes CASSPGQGVTDTQYF.

CDR3 nucleotide sequence: TGTGCCAGCAGTTACTCGATGGGCCGAAGTTCACCCCTCCACTTT. Its protein is CASSYSMGRSSPLHF. The rearrangement joins TRBV6-5 to TRBJ1-6; D unresolved. Germline CDR1 reads MNHEY; CDR2 reads SVGAGI. Trimming pared 0 bases from V and 9 bases from J, leaving 12 bases between. This CDR3 region has 15 residues.

The chain combines TRBV25-1 with TRBJ2-3; D ambiguous. CDR1 MGHDK and CDR2 SYGVNS come from the germline V gene. CDR3 length: 10 residues. The V end lost 8 bases, the J end lost 14 bases, and 14 bases lay between the germline ends. The CDR3 DNA reads TGTGCCAGCGGAGACAAGGGTCTGTATTTT. The encoded protein is CASGDKGLYF.

This rearrangement joins TRBV6-5 to TRBJ2-7; tentatively, D is TRBD1 (5 bases). This CDR3 has 16 residues. V lost 0 bases to trimming and J lost 5 bases, with 17 bases between them. The V gene's germline CDR1 is MNHEY and CDR2 SVGAGI. The CDR3 protein is CASSYSHPERGHEQYF. In DNA, the CDR3 is TGTGCCAGCAGTTACTCCCACCCAGAAAGGGGCCACGAGCAGTACTTC.